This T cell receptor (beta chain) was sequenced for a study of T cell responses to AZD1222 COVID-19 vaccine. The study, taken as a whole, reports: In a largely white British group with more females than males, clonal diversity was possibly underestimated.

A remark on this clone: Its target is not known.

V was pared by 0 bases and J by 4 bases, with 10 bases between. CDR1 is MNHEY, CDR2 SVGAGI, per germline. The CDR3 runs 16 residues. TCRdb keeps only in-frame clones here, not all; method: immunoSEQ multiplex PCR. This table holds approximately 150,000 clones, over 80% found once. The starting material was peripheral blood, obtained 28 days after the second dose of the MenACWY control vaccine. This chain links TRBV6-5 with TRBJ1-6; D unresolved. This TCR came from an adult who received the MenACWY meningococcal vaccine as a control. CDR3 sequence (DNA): TGTGCCAGCAGTTACTCAAGGACCGGTTATAATTCACCCCTCCACTTT. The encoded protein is CASSYSRTGYNSPLHF.